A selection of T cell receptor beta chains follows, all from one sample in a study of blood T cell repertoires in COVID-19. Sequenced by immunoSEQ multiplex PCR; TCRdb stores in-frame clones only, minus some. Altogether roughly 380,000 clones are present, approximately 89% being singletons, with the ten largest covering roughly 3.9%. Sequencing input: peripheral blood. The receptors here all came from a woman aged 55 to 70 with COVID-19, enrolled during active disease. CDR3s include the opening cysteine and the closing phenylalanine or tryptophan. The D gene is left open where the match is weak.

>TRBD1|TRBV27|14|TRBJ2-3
CASSPGQGGDTQYF
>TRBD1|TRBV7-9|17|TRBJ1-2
CASSVGGPGQDYYGYTF
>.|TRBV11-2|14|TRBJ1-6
CASSPQGNNSPLHF
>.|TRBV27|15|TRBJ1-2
CASSYRVGPNYGYTF
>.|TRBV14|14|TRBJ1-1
CASSRFHRDTEAFF
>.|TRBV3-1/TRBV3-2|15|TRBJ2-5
CASSQGPGTRETQYF
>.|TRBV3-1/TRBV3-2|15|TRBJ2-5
CASSPTHDSKETQYF
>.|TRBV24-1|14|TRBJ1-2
CATSDSAGPAGYTF
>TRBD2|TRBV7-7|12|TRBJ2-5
CASSSSGETQYF
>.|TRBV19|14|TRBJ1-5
CASSMGRLNQPQHF
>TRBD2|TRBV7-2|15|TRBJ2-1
CASTLVAGGPNEQFF
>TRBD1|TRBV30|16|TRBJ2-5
CAWSILGTGEGETQYF
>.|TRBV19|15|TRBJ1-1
CASSIDQGLNTEAFF
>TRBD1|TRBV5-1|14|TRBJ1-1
CASSQQGGGTEAFF
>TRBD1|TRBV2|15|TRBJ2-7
CASSEVGQGAYEQYF
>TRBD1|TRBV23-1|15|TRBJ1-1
CASSQSGQANTEAFF
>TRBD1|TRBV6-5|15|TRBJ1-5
CASRQGAGLGQPQHF
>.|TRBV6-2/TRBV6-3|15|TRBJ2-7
CASSLRQGASYEQYF
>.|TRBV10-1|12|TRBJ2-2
CASKGAAGELFF
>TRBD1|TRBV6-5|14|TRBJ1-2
CASSFTGGNYGYTF
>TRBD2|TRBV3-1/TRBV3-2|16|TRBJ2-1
CASSQLAGGWGNEQFF
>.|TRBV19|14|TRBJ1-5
CASQTPGSNQPQHF
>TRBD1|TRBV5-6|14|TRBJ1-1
CASSFDRGNTEAFF
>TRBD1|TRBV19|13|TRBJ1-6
CATGDRADSPLHF
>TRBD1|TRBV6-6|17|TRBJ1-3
CASSPSRGPFSGNTIYF
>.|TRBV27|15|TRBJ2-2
CASSLYSRADGELFF
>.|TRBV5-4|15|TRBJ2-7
CASSAGWGVTGEQYF